Listed below are T cell receptor beta chains from one sample, sequenced in a study of shared clonotypes between healthy human individuals. The repertoire was sequenced with immunoSEQ multiplex PCR; TCRdb's copy has only in-frame clones and lacks some. Of around 2,000,000 clones in the sample, just under 95% were seen once. The sequencing sample was made of naive CD8+ T cells sorted from blood. The receptors come from a man aged 18 to 29 in good health. Both conserved end residues are part of each CDR3. The D gene is left open where the match is weak.

13	TRBV9	.	CASSGGHLGGYTF
12	TRBV27	.	CASSLSGREQYF
16	TRBV27	.	CASSLGGAQANQPQHF
14	TRBV5-1	TRBD1	CASSGKTGDQPQHF
14	TRBV27	TRBD2	CASLGLAAPYEQYF
16	TRBV2	.	CASSEYLGAPTGELFF
17	TRBV7-9	.	CASSLGVESYLTDTQYF
16	TRBV27	TRBD2	CASSYGEGRAKNIQYF
15	TRBV15	.	CATSRVWGYEETQYF
14	TRBV29-1	TRBD2	CSVVLAGVHNEQFF
16	TRBV4-2	TRBD2	CASSQDIAGGYNEQFF